The T cell receptor (beta chain) described here comes from a study of T cells expressing NK-cell markers (TCRdb year 2020). About the investigation overall: In sorted CD3+CD56+NKG2C+, CD3+CD56+NKG2C- and CD3+CD56-NKG2C+ T-cell subsets from about 8 donors, TCR beta-chain repertoires were profiled. The eight sequenced donors were randomly selected healthy volunteers, three men and five women. The libraries were sequenced on Illumina HiSeq 2000/2500, MiSeq or NextSeq, producing 2 x 150 bp reads. Among the eight sequenced donors, only one was HCMV-seronegative, while the other seven were HCMV-seropositive. Paper-wide results and their limitations: Those dominant clonotypes were again the most abundant among CD3+CD56-NKG2C+ cells in a few donors, at about 25-65%. Whether the expanded NKG2C-expressing T cell clones were specific for HCMV antigens remained unclear. In roughly 6 donors, the dominant CD3+CD56+NKG2C+ clonotypes ranked among the top 10 CD8+ clonotypes, making up roughly 1.0-8% of CD8+ T cells.

The run used an Illumina HiSeq 2000. TCR beta cDNA libraries were made by 5'RACE template switching that added a universal primer site and unique molecular identifiers. cDNA synthesis was primed from the TCR beta constant segment and was followed by two successive PCR amplification steps. The study's own analysis went as follows. MIGEC was used to demultiplex reads and group the reads by UMI, and MiTCR was used to assemble and quantify clonotypes. To remove erroneous sequences, TCR cDNA sequences were retained only when supported by two or more reads. The tcR package was used for downstream repertoire analysis, and clonotypes were matched across fractions by CDR3 nucleotide sequence plus V segment. VDJmatch was used to annotate antigen specificity against VDJdb, with one amino acid substitution in CDR3 allowed. Each CDR3 protein sequence appears as one entry after TCRdb reprocessed the reads, and no DNA is included. These V and J calls rely on TCRdb rather than the paper's analysis. This sample's clone table shows under 600,000 distinct CDR3 sequences. Over 1.3% of the sample belongs to the ten largest clones.

The CDR3 runs 14 amino acids, cysteine and phenylalanine included. The DNA sequence is not available. CDR1 is given as MNHEY and CDR2 as SMNVEV, both from the germline V gene (reference sequence). On this clonotype: The specificity of this receptor is unknown.

A commercial ELISA kit detecting HCMV-specific IgG in serum was used to determine HCMV serostatus. Peripheral blood mononuclear cells were isolated from blood by Ficoll density gradient centrifugation. The sequencing input was blood T cells: a sorted CD56 or NKG2C T cell subset, CD4+ or CD8+ T cells, or bulk PBMC T cells (not recorded which). The chain is made from TRBV27 and TRBJ1-3. This TCR came from a woman between 45 and 65 years old in good health. Donor details come from another sample of the same person, matched by shared clones. The CDR3 here reads CASSLRGFGNTIYF.